This T cell receptor beta chain was sequenced for a study of shared clonotypes between healthy human individuals. CDR1 is MNHNS and CDR2 is SASEGT in the germline V gene. This CDR3 is built from 14 residues. V gave up 7 bases and J gave up 3 bases; unmatched junction bases: 7. Data came from immunoSEQ multiplex PCR; TCRdb stores just in-frame clones and leaves some out. Of 2 million to 2.5 million clones detected, almost 96% appear once; the ten largest clones hold less than 0.15%. The clonotype comes from a man aged 18 to 29 in good health. Specimen: naive CD4+ T cells sorted from blood. Regarding subset: CD45RA+ positively selected. The chain has TRBV6-1 and TRBJ2-7; 9 bases map to TRBD1. The CDR3 loop reads CASTDPGQGYEQYF. CDR3 coding DNA: TGTGCCAGCACCGATCCGGGACAGGGCTACGAGCAGTACTTC.